The rows below give T cell receptor beta chains drawn from one sample of a study of blood T cells in healthy people across ages. Each CDR3 protein gets one entry after TCRdb re-called the 5' RACE reads with MiXCR. The sample contains 1.5 million to 2 million distinct CDR3 sequences, roughly 52% of which appear only once. Specimen: blood. Every receptor here comes from a woman aged 40 to 50 in good health. The CDR3 runs from the conserved cysteine through the conserved F or W. Each record gives: V gene, CDR3 protein.

v_call: TRBV7-2
cdr3_aa: CASTKRPYPTEAFF

v_call: TRBV4-2
cdr3_aa: CASSQVREVNTEAFF

v_call: TRBV2
cdr3_aa: CASSVVPYEQYF

v_call: TRBV29-1
cdr3_aa: CSVEGVEQGVSYEQYF

v_call: TRBV20-1
cdr3_aa: CSARPTSGTDTQYF

v_call: TRBV27
cdr3_aa: CASSAKGPMYDEQYF

v_call: TRBV6-1
cdr3_aa: CASSEANFDTDTQYF

v_call: TRBV6-6
cdr3_aa: CASRPGQSKLYGYTF

v_call: TRBV5-1
cdr3_aa: CASRGLFSTDTQYF

v_call: TRBV2
cdr3_aa: CASTGFTDTQYF

v_call: TRBV5-1
cdr3_aa: CASSIRQGDYNEQFF

v_call: TRBV6-6
cdr3_aa: CVSSTTTETQYF

v_call: TRBV6-5
cdr3_aa: CASSSHLGQGGRYGYTF

v_call: TRBV20-1
cdr3_aa: CSARDPNTEAFF

v_call: TRBV14
cdr3_aa: CASSQVGRADTQYF

v_call: TRBV20-1
cdr3_aa: CSARSSGGAYGQETQYF

v_call: TRBV28
cdr3_aa: CANLAGGRYKEETQYF

v_call: TRBV4-2
cdr3_aa: CASNPWGGSTDTQYF

v_call: TRBV4-3
cdr3_aa: CASSQDSQGTYYEQYF

v_call: TRBV10-3
cdr3_aa: CAISENAGGPDTQYF

v_call: TRBV2
cdr3_aa: CAGSDNNEQFF

v_call: TRBV5-1
cdr3_aa: CASSLADSGGYTF

v_call: TRBV7-2
cdr3_aa: CASSVESLETQFF

v_call: TRBV6-6
cdr3_aa: CASSEPGTSSSNEQYF

v_call: TRBV5-5
cdr3_aa: CASSLALRVTEAFF

v_call: TRBV4-1
cdr3_aa: CASSQAITRRTDTQYF

v_call: TRBV7-2
cdr3_aa: CASSFYGPETQYF

v_call: TRBV6-5
cdr3_aa: CASSSQTGRQETQYF

v_call: TRBV6-6
cdr3_aa: CASRSARANEQFF

v_call: TRBV11-2
cdr3_aa: CASSLVGQLAPDTQYF

v_call: TRBV28
cdr3_aa: CASSENRDEYEQYF

v_call: TRBV9
cdr3_aa: CASSVGQGEQFF

v_call: TRBV5-5
cdr3_aa: CASSWTDYVVAFF

v_call: TRBV25-1
cdr3_aa: CASSEYTATNEKLFF

v_call: TRBV6-1
cdr3_aa: CASIPGGNSPLHF

v_call: TRBV6-1
cdr3_aa: CASSGQLSYQPQHF

v_call: TRBV3-1
cdr3_aa: CASSRNGGALEQYF

v_call: TRBV24-1
cdr3_aa: CATSDRRDRGYTF

v_call: TRBV7-2
cdr3_aa: CAKSWGADEQFF

v_call: TRBV9
cdr3_aa: CASSVEASGGSGDTQYF

v_call: TRBV11-2
cdr3_aa: CASSRGQGKPYNEQFF

v_call: TRBV28
cdr3_aa: CASSDRWGEKLFF

v_call: TRBV20-1
cdr3_aa: CSARGGQPFQYF

v_call: TRBV18
cdr3_aa: CASSPTGTGISYEQYF

v_call: TRBV20-1
cdr3_aa: CSAAGSLGHYGYTF